Presented here are 23 T cell receptor beta chains from one specimen sequenced in a study of T cell changes during pregnancy in multiple sclerosis. TCRdb's table, derived via immunoSEQ multiplex PCR, lists solely in-frame clones and lacks some. The sample includes under 100,000 clones, less than 95% of them seen just once. The sequencing here drew on peripheral blood, taken in the third trimester of pregnancy. All receptors derive from a female donor with multiple sclerosis, enrolled in a pregnancy study.

The chain carries TRBV5-1 and TRBJ2-1; D may be TRBD2 (5 bases). In germline, CDR1 is SGHRS, CDR2 YFSETQ. Trimming took off 4 bases at V and 5 bases at J, with 13 bases between the two ends. The CDR3 runs 14 residues. As DNA, the CDR3 is TGCGCCAGCAGCCATGACTATCCAAACAATGAGCAGTTCTTC. It codes for CASSHDYPNNEQFF. Drawing the rest from reference TRBV5-1 and TRBJ2-1, the complete variable domain is KAGVTQTPRYLIKTRGQQVTLSCSPISGHRSVSWYQQTPGQGLQFLFEYFSETQRNKGNFPGRFSGRQFSNSRSEMNVSTLELGDSALYLCASSHDYPNNEQFFGPGTRLTVL.

The chain recombines TRBV19 with TRBJ1-1; no clear D. The CDR3 length is 14 residues. Trimming cost V 2 bases and J 6 bases, with 13 bases left between them. The germline V gene has CDR1 LNHDA and CDR2 SQIVND (reference sequence). In DNA, the CDR3 is TGTGCCAGTAGTATATCCCTAACAGCGGCTGAAGCTTTCTTT. Residues: CASSISLTAAEAFF. Drawing the rest from reference TRBV19 and TRBJ1-1, the complete variable domain is DGGITQSPKYLFRKEGQNVTLSCEQNLNHDAMYWYRQDPGQGLRLIYYSQIVNDFQKGDIAEGYSVSREKKESFPLTVTSAQKNPTAFYLCASSISLTAAEAFFGQGTRLTVV.

This chain connects TRBV11-2 to TRBJ2-1; 8 positions match TRBD1. This CDR3 spans 15 amino acids. CDR1 and CDR2 (germline): SGHAT, FQNNGV. J lost 6 bases, V lost 3 bases, and 7 bases had no gene match. The CDR3 reads CASSFRQGAGNEQFF. The CDR3 nucleotides read TGTGCCAGCAGCTTCAGGCAGGGGGCAGGCAATGAGCAGTTCTTC.

This chain joins TRBV5-6 and TRBJ1-2; 8 bases align to TRBD1. J gave up 7 bases and V 2 bases, and 4 bases lay outside the gene matches. The CDR3 is 13 residues long. From germline, CDR1 is SGHDT and CDR2 YYEEEE. CDR3 coding DNA: TGTGCCAGCAGCTTTGCCGACAGGGGTGGCTACACCTTC. As protein: CASSFADRGGYTF.

V usage is TRBV9 and J usage is TRBJ2-7; a weak D match, TRBD1 (6 bases). Germline CDR1 SGDLS, CDR2 YYNGEE. The CDR3 is 14 amino acids. Trimming took off 0 bases at V and 4 bases at J, with 11 bases between the two ends. In nucleotides, the CDR3 is TGTGCCAGCAGCGTAGCCCAGGGGCCTTACGAGCAGTACTTC. Translation: CASSVAQGPYEQYF. The entire variable domain, with the rest obtained from reference TRBV9 and TRBJ2-7, is as follows: DSGVTQTPKHLITATGQRVTLRCSPRSGDLSVYWYQQSLDQGLQFLIQYYNGEERAKGNILERFSAQQFPDLHSELNLSSLELGDSALYFCASSVAQGPYEQYFGPGTRLTVT.

The CDR3 spells CASSFLTGSTDTQYF. The CDR3 region has the DNA TGCGCCAGCAGCTTCCTGACAGGGAGCACAGATACGCAGTATTTT. The rearrangement links TRBV5-1 to TRBJ2-3; 7 nucleotides align to TRBD1. Germline V gives CDR1 SGHRS, CDR2 YFSETQ. V shed 2 bases, J shed 0 bases, and the junction held 3 bases outside the gene matches. This CDR3 is built from 15 residues.

This clone was counted only a few times. The gene calls are TRBV2 and TRBJ1-4; TRBD1 agrees at 7 bases. V lost 8 bases, J lost 2 bases, and 8 bases stayed unmatched. Germline assignment: CDR1 SNHLY and CDR2 FYNNEI. The CDR3 totals 15 residues. DNA of the CDR3: TGTGCCAGCGGAGACAGGGTTATGACTAATGAAAAACTGTTTTTT. This codes for CASGDRVMTNEKLFF.

This chain uses TRBV9 with TRBJ1-4; D uncertain. CDR1 and CDR2 (germline): SGDLS, YYNGEE. This CDR3 comprises 15 residues. Trimming removed 4 bases from V and 4 bases from J, with 14 bases in between. CDR3 residues: CASSPTFDFNEKLFF. Here the CDR3 DNA reads TGTGCCAGCAGCCCCACTTTTGACTTTAATGAAAAACTGTTTTTT. Filled out from reference TRBV9 and TRBJ1-4, the complete variable domain reads DSGVTQTPKHLITATGQRVTLRCSPRSGDLSVYWYQQSLDQGLQFLIQYYNGEERAKGNILERFSAQQFPDLHSELNLSSLELGDSALYFCASSPTFDFNEKLFFGSGTQLSVL.

The genes are TRBV29-1 and TRBJ1-2; D remains ambiguous. Germline V gene lookup returns CDR1 SQVTM and CDR2 ANQGSEA. The germline V and J ends were trimmed by 3 bases and 2 bases, with 22 bases remaining between them. The CDR3 spans 17 residues. The CDR3 region is CSVDGSASQRQNYGYTF. The CDR3 DNA is TGCAGCGTTGATGGGTCAGCCAGTCAGCGGCAAAACTATGGCTACACCTTC.

Regarding this clone: Germline and junction disagree at one end, which may indicate a read error. The same CDR3 can be traced to other DNA sequences in this sample. The CDR3 here is CASSLGRLAGGQETQYF. CDR3 in DNA: TGTGCTAGCAGCTTAGGCCGACTAGCGGGGGGGCAGGAGACCCAGTACTTC. The rearrangement joins TRBV7-7 to TRBJ2-5; 14 bases map to TRBD2. Germline V gene data show CDR1 as SSHAT and CDR2 as FNYEAQ (reference sequence). The CDR3 sequence is 17 residues long.

The rearrangement uses TRBV7-2 and TRBJ2-5; 8 nucleotides match TRBD1. CDR1 SGHTA and CDR2 FQGNSA come from the germline V gene. This CDR3 has 15 amino acids. V lost 6 bases, J lost 5 bases, and 11 bases stayed unmatched. CDR3 in amino acids: CASRPMTGDRETQYF. The CDR3 DNA reads as TGTGCCAGCAGACCCATGACAGGGGACCGGGAGACCCAGTACTTC.

This clone is a singleton in its sample. The chain has TRBV13 and TRBJ2-1, with 10 bases matching TRBD2. There are 15 residues in the CDR3. The V gene end was trimmed by 3 bases and the J gene end by 6 bases; junction bases not matched to a gene: 5. The germline V gene has CDR1 PRHDT and CDR2 FYEKMQ (reference sequence). For the CDR3, the DNA is TGTGCCAGCAGCTTGGGGACTAGCGTCTTCAATGAGCAGTTCTTC. This codes for CASSLGTSVFNEQFF.

The chain links TRBV19 to TRBJ1-5; 10 nucleotides align to TRBD1. Trimming removed 6 bases from V and 2 bases from J; junction bases left unmatched: 1. The germline V gene has CDR1 LNHDA and CDR2 SQIVND (reference sequence). The length of the CDR3 is 14 residues. The CDR3 spells CASSGQGGNQPQHF. CDR3 sequence (DNA): TGTGCCAGTAGCGGACAGGGGGGCAATCAGCCCCAGCATTTT.

The genes are TRBV5-1 and TRBJ2-1, with D unresolved. Trimming removed 0 bases at V and 9 bases at J, with 16 bases between. The CDR3 spans 15 residues. Germline-derived CDR1 and CDR2 are SGHRS and YFSETQ. The CDR3 spells CASSLANSGSSEQFF. The CDR3 DNA reads TGCGCCAGCAGCTTGGCTAATTCAGGCAGTTCTGAGCAGTTCTTC.

With respect to this clone: One end of the junction does not line up with germline, which may come from a read error. J is TRBJ2-7 and V is TRBV29-1, with D possibly matching TRBD1 (6 bases). CDR3 size: 11 residues. Germline V gene data show CDR1 as SQVTM and CDR2 as ANQGSEA. The DNA of the CDR3 is TGCAGCGTTAAAATGGGGGACACCCAGACCTTC. This translates into CSVKMGDTQTF.

CDR3 sequence reads: CASRGQGHYEQYF. The CDR3 DNA is TGTGCCAGCAGGGGACAGGGGCACTACGAGCAGTACTTC. The chain couples TRBV6-1 to TRBJ2-7; 10 nucleotides align to TRBD1. V was clipped by 6 bases and J by 3 bases; unmatched bases: 2. This CDR3 spans 13 amino acids. The germline V gene has CDR1 MNHNS and CDR2 SASEGT.

The chain uses TRBV7-9 and TRBJ2-5; 8 nucleotides align to TRBD1. With 5 bases clipped from V and 1 base from J, the junction kept 9 bases outside the gene matches. CDR3 length equals 16 residues. Germline V gene sequence: CDR1 SEHNR, CDR2 FQNEAQ (reference sequence). CDR3 nucleotides: TGTGCCAGCAGCACGCTAATCGGACAGGGCCAAGAGACCCAGTACTTC. Residues: CASSTLIGQGQETQYF.

The rearrangement links TRBV9 to TRBJ1-4; the D gene is possibly TRBD1 (5 bases). The CDR3 is 14 amino acids. The V end lost 0 bases, the J end lost 7 bases, and 10 bases lay between the germline ends. Per the germline V gene, CDR1 is SGDLS and CDR2 is YYNGEE. For the CDR3, the DNA is TGTGCCAGCAGCGTAGGAGGCGGGGCTGAAAAACTGTTTTTT. Protein sequence: CASSVGGGAEKLFF. Looking up the rest from reference TRBV9 and TRBJ1-4 gives the full variable domain: DSGVTQTPKHLITATGQRVTLRCSPRSGDLSVYWYQQSLDQGLQFLIQYYNGEERAKGNILERFSAQQFPDLHSELNLSSLELGDSALYFCASSVGGGAEKLFFGSGTQLSVL.

V is TRBV6-5 and J is TRBJ2-1, with 7 bases that match TRBD2. Germline V gene data show CDR1 as MNHEY and CDR2 as SVGAGI. Trimming took 6 bases from V and 1 from J; bases not matched to a gene: 6. This CDR3 has 15 amino acids. The DNA for the CDR3 is TGTGCCAGCAGGGGGGGAGGGAGTTCCTACAATGAGCAGTTCTTC. Protein sequence: CASRGGGSSYNEQFF.

The chain uses TRBV29-1 and TRBJ2-5, with TRBD2 matching 10 bases. The length of the CDR3 is 14 residues. The trim removed 3 bases at V and 5 bases at J, leaving 6 bases unmatched. CDR1 and CDR2 from the germline V gene are SQVTM and ANQGSEA. Written as DNA, the CDR3 is TGCAGCGTTGAGGGGACTAGCGCCGGTGAGACCCAGTACTTC. This encodes CSVEGTSAGETQYF.

This clone came up once. The chain links TRBV2 to TRBJ2-4; 7 nucleotides line up with TRBD1. Germline V gene data show CDR1 as SNHLY and CDR2 as FYNNEI. V lost 2 bases to trimming and J lost 0 bases; unmatched junction nucleotides: 16. The CDR3 contains 20 residues. The CDR3 DNA is TGTGCCAGCAGTGAAACTCCAGGGACAGCCGAGACCGGAGCCAAAAACATTCAGTACTTC. This gives the protein CASSETPGTAETGAKNIQYF. The variable domain in full, completed from reference TRBV2 and TRBJ2-4, reads EPEVTQTPSHQVTQMGQEVILRCVPISNHLYFYWYRQILGQKVEFLVSFYNNEISEKSEIFDDQFSVERPDGSNFTLKIRSTKLEDSAMYFCASSETPGTAETGAKNIQYFGAGTRLSVL.

The chain combines TRBV4-1 with TRBJ1-2, with 7 bases identical to TRBD1. CDR3 length equals 14 residues. V was pared by 4 bases and J by 5 bases, with 7 bases of the junction left unmatched. CDR1 is MGHRA, CDR2 YSYEKL, per germline. CDR3 bases: TGCGCCAGCAGCCTCGGGACAGTTGAATATGGCTACACCTTC. It specifies CASSLGTVEYGYTF.

The chain joins TRBV5-4 to TRBJ2-3, with D perhaps matching TRBD1 (6 bases). Trimming left V 1 base short and J 3 bases short, with 9 bases between. The CDR3 consists of 14 residues. Germline V gives CDR1 SGHNT, CDR2 YYREEE (reference sequence). CDR3 nucleotide sequence: TGTGCCAGCAGCTTGCGGACAGAGACAGATACGCAGTATTTT. Its protein is CASSLRTETDTQYF.